This is a list of T cell receptor beta chains from one sample in a study of shared clonotypes between healthy human individuals. Produced via immunoSEQ multiplex PCR; TCRdb's table is partial and in-frame only. The table records about 2.1 million clones, 85% to 95% of them present only once. The sequenced material came from naive CD8+ T cells from PBMCs. The origin of the receptors is a man younger than 35 in good health. Some clones in this sample may be carry-over from other donors' samples. Each CDR3 is given with its conserved first and last residue. The order of the fields is J gene, V gene, clone size, D gene, CDR3 length, CDR3 protein, CDR3 DNA. The D gene is left open where the match is weak. Clone size is not always given. Where it is, it says once, few, many or a class for expanded clones.

j_call: TRBJ2-7
v_call: TRBV27
clone_size: .
d_call: .
cdr3_length: 13
cdr3_aa: CASMSEEAYEQYF
cdr3_nt: TGTGCCAGCATGAGCGAAGAAGCCTACGAGCAGTACTTC

j_call: TRBJ1-1
v_call: TRBV7-9
clone_size: .
d_call: .
cdr3_length: 15
cdr3_aa: CASSPPGTANTEAFF
cdr3_nt: TGTGCCAGCAGCCCGCCCGGGACTGCGAACACTGAAGCTTTCTTT

j_call: TRBJ2-1
v_call: TRBV28
clone_size: .
d_call: TRBD1
cdr3_length: 15
cdr3_aa: CASSSPGQGGNEQFF
cdr3_nt: TGTGCCAGCAGTTCCCCGGGACAGGGAGGCAATGAGCAGTTCTTC

j_call: TRBJ2-1
v_call: TRBV4-2
clone_size: .
d_call: TRBD2
cdr3_length: 16
cdr3_aa: CASSQYRREGLGEQFF
cdr3_nt: TGTGCCAGCAGCCAATATCGGCGGGAGGGCCTTGGTGAGCAGTTCTTC

j_call: TRBJ2-5
v_call: TRBV19
clone_size: .
d_call: .
cdr3_length: 13
cdr3_aa: CASSIWGQETQYF
cdr3_nt: TGTGCCAGTAGTATTTGGGGACAAGAGACCCAGTACTTC

j_call: TRBJ1-1
v_call: TRBV9
clone_size: .
d_call: TRBD1
cdr3_length: 17
cdr3_aa: CASSVAGTGSGGTEAFF
cdr3_nt: TGTGCCAGCAGCGTAGCAGGGACAGGGTCGGGAGGCACTGAAGCTTTCTTT

j_call: TRBJ2-7
v_call: TRBV7-2
clone_size: .
d_call: TRBD2
cdr3_length: 12
cdr3_aa: CASSSGMNEQYF
cdr3_nt: TGTGCCAGCAGTAGCGGGATGAACGAGCAGTACTTC

j_call: TRBJ2-3
v_call: TRBV7-8
clone_size: .
d_call: .
cdr3_length: 17
cdr3_aa: CASSSYRGWGGTDTQYF
cdr3_nt: TGTGCCAGCAGCTCCTACCGCGGGTGGGGAGGCACAGATACGCAGTATTTT

j_call: TRBJ2-1
v_call: TRBV4-1
clone_size: .
d_call: TRBD2
cdr3_length: 18
cdr3_aa: CASSQVATSAENYNEQFF
cdr3_nt: TGCGCCAGCAGCCAAGTAGCTACTAGCGCAGAAAACTACAATGAGCAGTTCTTC

j_call: TRBJ2-7
v_call: TRBV5-1
clone_size: .
d_call: .
cdr3_length: 16
cdr3_aa: CASSEASGGPSYEQYF
cdr3_nt: TGCGCCAGCAGCGAGGCGTCGGGGGGCCCCTCCTACGAGCAGTACTTC

j_call: TRBJ2-4
v_call: TRBV28
clone_size: .
d_call: .
cdr3_length: 14
cdr3_aa: CASSLIAWEDIQYF
cdr3_nt: TGTGCCAGCAGTTTAATAGCGTGGGAGGACATTCAGTACTTC

j_call: TRBJ2-1
v_call: TRBV2
clone_size: .
d_call: TRBD2
cdr3_length: 18
cdr3_aa: CASRRTSGRLSSYNEQFF
cdr3_nt: TGTGCCAGCAGACGGACTAGCGGGAGGTTAAGCTCCTACAATGAGCAGTTCTTC

j_call: TRBJ1-5
v_call: TRBV27
clone_size: once
d_call: .
cdr3_length: 14
cdr3_aa: CASSLSFREQPQHF
cdr3_nt: TGTGCCAGCAGTTTATCTTTTCGGGAGCAGCCCCAGCATTTT

j_call: TRBJ2-6
v_call: TRBV11-2
clone_size: .
d_call: .
cdr3_length: 19
cdr3_aa: CASLPPPRHFLSGANVLTF
cdr3_nt: TGTGCCAGCCTCCCTCCCCCGAGACATTTCCTCTCTGGGGCCAACGTCCTGACTTTC

j_call: TRBJ2-3
v_call: TRBV19
clone_size: once
d_call: .
cdr3_length: 17
cdr3_aa: CASSILPTGHKTDTQYF
cdr3_nt: TGTGCCAGTAGTATACTCCCGACAGGTCATAAAACAGATACGCAGTATTTT

j_call: TRBJ2-7
v_call: TRBV9
clone_size: .
d_call: TRBD2
cdr3_length: 14
cdr3_aa: CASSRTSGFYEQYF
cdr3_nt: TGTGCCAGCAGCCGGACTAGCGGGTTCTACGAGCAGTACTTC

j_call: TRBJ1-5
v_call: TRBV7-9
clone_size: .
d_call: .
cdr3_length: 14
cdr3_aa: CASSFGGVDQPQHF
cdr3_nt: TGTGCCAGCAGCTTCGGGGGGGTCGATCAGCCCCAGCATTTT

j_call: TRBJ1-2
v_call: TRBV10-3
clone_size: once
d_call: .
cdr3_length: 19
cdr3_aa: CAIRQATGLGGAISYGYTF
cdr3_nt: TGTGCCATCAGGCAAGCGACTGGTCTGGGGGGGGCTATTAGCTATGGCTACACCTTC

j_call: TRBJ1-4
v_call: TRBV4-1
clone_size: once
d_call: .
cdr3_length: 16
cdr3_aa: CASSRNTGTLNEKLFF
cdr3_nt: TGCGCCAGCAGCCGTAACACAGGGACGCTTAATGAAAAACTGTTTTTT

j_call: TRBJ1-1
v_call: TRBV4-3
clone_size: .
d_call: .
cdr3_length: 15
cdr3_aa: CASSQDRALNTEAFF
cdr3_nt: TGCGCCAGCAGCCAAGACCGGGCCTTGAACACTGAAGCTTTCTTT

j_call: TRBJ2-3
v_call: TRBV27
clone_size: .
d_call: .
cdr3_length: 15
cdr3_aa: CASSPILTITDTQYF
cdr3_nt: TGTGCCAGCAGTCCAATCTTGACTATCACAGATACGCAGTATTTT

j_call: TRBJ2-1
v_call: TRBV4-1
clone_size: .
d_call: TRBD2
cdr3_length: 15
cdr3_aa: CASSPLAGGLNEQFF
cdr3_nt: TGCGCCAGCAGTCCACTAGCGGGAGGGCTCAATGAGCAGTTCTTC